This TCR beta chain was captured in a study of blood T cell repertoires in COVID-19. Looking at the study overall: COVID-19 samples, acute and convalescent, were from the United States, Italy and Spain.

Authors' processing steps: Researchers report that nucleated cell counts were estimated from reference gene primer amplification. TCRdb's copy holds only in-frame clones and misses some; the assay was immunoSEQ multiplex PCR. That table supplies the V and J calls and clone size; D and trimming were determined from the DNA. The profile shows some 150,000 clones, about 83% of them singletons. CDR1 and CDR2 from the germline V gene are MNHNY and SVGAGI (reference sequence). CDR3 size: 14 residues. V dropped 0 bases and J dropped 7 bases, with 9 bases sitting between them. The specimen sequenced was peripheral blood. The TCR was taken from a human donor in a cohort sampled during active COVID-19. The chain is built from TRBV6-6 and TRBJ2-2; D might be TRBD2 (6 bases). For the CDR3, the DNA is TGTGCCAGCAGTTACTCGGGACTTATCGGGGAGCTGTTTTTT. Protein sequence: CASSYSGLIGELFF.